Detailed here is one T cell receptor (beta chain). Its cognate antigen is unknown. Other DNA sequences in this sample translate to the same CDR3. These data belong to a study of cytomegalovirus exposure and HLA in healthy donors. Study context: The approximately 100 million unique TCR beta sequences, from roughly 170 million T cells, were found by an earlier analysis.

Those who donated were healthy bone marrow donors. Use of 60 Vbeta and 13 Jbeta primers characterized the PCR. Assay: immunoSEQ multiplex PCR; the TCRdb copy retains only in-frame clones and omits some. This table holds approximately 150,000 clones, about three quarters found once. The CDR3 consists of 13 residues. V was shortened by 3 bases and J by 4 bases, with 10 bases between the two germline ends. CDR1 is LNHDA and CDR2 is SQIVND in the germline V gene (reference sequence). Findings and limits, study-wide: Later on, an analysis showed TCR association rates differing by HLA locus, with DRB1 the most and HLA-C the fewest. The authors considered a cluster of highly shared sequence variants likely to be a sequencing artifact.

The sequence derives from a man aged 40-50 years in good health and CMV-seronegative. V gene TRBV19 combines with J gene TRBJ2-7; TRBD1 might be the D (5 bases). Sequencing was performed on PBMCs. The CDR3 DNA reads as TGTGCCAGTAGTATGTTGTCAGGGTACGAGCAGTACTTC. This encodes CASSMLSGYEQYF. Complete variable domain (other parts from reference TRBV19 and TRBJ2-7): DGGITQSPKYLFRKEGQNVTLSCEQNLNHDAMYWYRQDPGQGLRLIYYSQIVNDFQKGDIAEGYSVSREKKESFPLTVTSAQKNPTAFYLCASSMLSGYEQYFGPGTRLTVT.